The clone carrying this T cell receptor beta chain has ten or more counts. The antigen is not known. These data are taken from a study of Graves' ophthalmopathy and Graves' hyperthyroidism. At the level of the study: The blood sample was drawn at first diagnosis and before any treatment. Findings and caveats of the study: As the model predicted ophthalmopathy progression, it achieved a sensitivity of 70.59% and a specificity of around 76%. Most thyroid clonotypes with frequency above 0.001 were detected in blood too.

Aged 18 to 65, hyperthyroidism patients had new diagnoses of under 2 months' duration. RNA transcripts provided the template for amplifying TCR beta CDR3 regions. The workflow started with a first-round RT-PCR run with HTBI primers and then moved on to a second-round multiplex PCR. TCRdb reprocessed the multiplex PCR reads with MiXCR, giving one entry per CDR3 protein. The sample carries hundreds of thousands of distinct CDR3 sequences, under 25% recorded once. Input material: peripheral blood. The sequence derives from a woman between 18 and 29 years old with stable Graves' hyperthyroidism.

Here the CDR3 DNA reads TGTGCCAGCAGTTTTACAGGGGTGACCGGGGAGCTGTTTTTT. It encodes CASSFTGVTGELFF. The chain couples TRBV12-3 or TRBV12-4 to TRBJ2-2, with 7 bases that match TRBD1. This CDR3 region has 14 residues. The V gene end was trimmed by 3 bases and the J gene end by 5 bases; junction bases not matched to a gene: 3.